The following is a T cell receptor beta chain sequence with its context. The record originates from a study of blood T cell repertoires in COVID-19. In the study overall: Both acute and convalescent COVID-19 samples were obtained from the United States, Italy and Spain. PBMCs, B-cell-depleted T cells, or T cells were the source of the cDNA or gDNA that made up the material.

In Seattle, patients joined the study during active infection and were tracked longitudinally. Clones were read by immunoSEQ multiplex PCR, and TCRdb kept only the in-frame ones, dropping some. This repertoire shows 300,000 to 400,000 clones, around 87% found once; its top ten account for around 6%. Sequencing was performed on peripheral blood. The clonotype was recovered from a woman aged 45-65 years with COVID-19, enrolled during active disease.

Here the CDR3 DNA reads TGTGCCAGCAGTCGGCGGGAGGGAGGCAATGAGCAGTTCTTC. Translation: CASSRREGGNEQFF. J is TRBJ2-1 and V is TRBV6-4; 9 positions match TRBD2. The germline CDR1 and CDR2 sequences are MRHNA and SNTAGT. Trimming at V came to 5 bases and at J to 6 bases, leaving 5 bases not matched to a gene. This CDR3 spans 14 amino acids.